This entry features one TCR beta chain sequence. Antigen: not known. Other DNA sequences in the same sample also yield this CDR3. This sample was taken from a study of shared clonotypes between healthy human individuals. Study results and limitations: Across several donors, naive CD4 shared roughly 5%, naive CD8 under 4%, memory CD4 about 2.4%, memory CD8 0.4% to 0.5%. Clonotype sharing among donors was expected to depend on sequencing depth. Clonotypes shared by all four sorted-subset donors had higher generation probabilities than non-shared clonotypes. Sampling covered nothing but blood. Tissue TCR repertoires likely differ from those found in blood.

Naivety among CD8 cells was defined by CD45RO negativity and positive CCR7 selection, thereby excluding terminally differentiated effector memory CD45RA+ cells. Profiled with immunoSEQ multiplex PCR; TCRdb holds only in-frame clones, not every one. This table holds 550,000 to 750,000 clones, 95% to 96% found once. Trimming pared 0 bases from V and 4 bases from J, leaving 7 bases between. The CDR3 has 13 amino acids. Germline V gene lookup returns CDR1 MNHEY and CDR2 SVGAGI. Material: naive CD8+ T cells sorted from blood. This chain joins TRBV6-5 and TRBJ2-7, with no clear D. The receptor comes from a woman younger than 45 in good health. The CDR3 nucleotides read TGTGCCAGCAGTTACTCGACCGGGTACGAGCAGTACTTC. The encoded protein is CASSYSTGYEQYF.